The 8 T cell receptor beta chains reported below all come from one sample, sequenced in a study of OX40 agonist ivuxolimab in advanced cancers. Profiled with immunoSEQ multiplex PCR; TCRdb holds only in-frame clones, not every one. This sample yields 65,000 to 85,000 clones, of which roughly nine tenths are seen a single time; 10% belongs to the top ten. Sequenced material: CD4+ or CD8+ T cells sorted from blood, taken in a trial of the OX40 agonist ivuxolimab. Receptor source: an adult with an advanced solid tumor such as melanoma, head and neck, liver or kidney cancer.

For the CDR3, the DNA is TGTGCCAGCAGCCCATCCACGGCCCCTAATTCACCCCTCCACTTT. It yields the protein CASSPSTAPNSPLHF. The rearrangement uses TRBV11-3 and TRBJ1-6; D unclear. The V end lost 5 bases, the J end lost 6 bases, and 14 bases lay between the germline ends. The CDR3 is made up of 15 amino acids. Per the germline V gene, CDR1 is SGHNT and CDR2 is YENEEA.

In its sample, this clone was seen once. J is TRBJ1-5 and V is TRBV28; 8 nucleotides agree with TRBD1. Germline V gene lookup returns CDR1 MDHEN and CDR2 SYDVKM. The CDR3 spans 14 residues. With V trimmed by 4 bases and J by 7 bases, 6 bases remained unmatched. The CDR3 reads CASSYPTGGQPQHF. The CDR3 bases are TGTGCCAGCAGTTACCCCACAGGGGGACAGCCCCAGCATTTT.

This clone was seen just once. The V gene is TRBV6-5, the J gene TRBJ1-1; D uncertain. V lost 4 bases to trimming and J lost 0 bases, with 6 bases between them. The germline V gene has CDR1 MNHEY and CDR2 SVGAGI. The CDR3 extends over 13 amino acids. The CDR3 here is CASSWVMNTEAFF. The CDR3 nucleotides read TGTGCCAGCAGTTGGGTCATGAACACTGAAGCTTTCTTT.

The chain couples TRBV28 to TRBJ2-5; the match to TRBD1 covers 9 bases. Losses at the gene ends were 5 bases for V and 5 bases for J; bases not matched to a gene: 9. The CDR3 runs 15 residues. Germline CDR1 reads MDHEN; CDR2 reads SYDVKM. Written as DNA, the CDR3 is TGTGCCAGCAGTCGCCGGGACAGGGTCCAGGAGACCCAGTACTTC. It specifies CASSRRDRVQETQYF.

This chain uses TRBV28 with TRBJ2-7, with 9 bases aligning to TRBD1. CDR3 length: 16 residues. Germline V gene data show CDR1 as MDHEN and CDR2 as SYDVKM. J was trimmed by 7 bases and V by 3 bases; bases with no gene match: 13. The CDR3 DNA reads as TGTGCCAGCAGTTTGTTCCGGACAGGGGAATTGGGGGAGCAGTACTTC. Its protein product is CASSLFRTGELGEQYF.

The chain carries TRBV27 and TRBJ1-5, with TRBD1 identical over 7 bases. J lost 0 bases, V lost 6 bases, and 8 bases had no gene match. The length of the CDR3 is 16 residues. Germline lookup yields CDR1 MNHEY and CDR2 SMNVEV (reference sequence). The CDR3 spells CASSHSQGYSNQPQHF. In nucleotides, the CDR3 is TGTGCCAGCAGCCACTCACAGGGGTATAGCAATCAGCCCCAGCATTTT.

The rearrangement links TRBV7-9 to TRBJ2-6; a possible D gene is TRBD2 (7 bases). Between the trimmed V and J ends, which lost 5 bases and 1 base, there was a span of 18 bases. This CDR3 has 18 amino acids. Per germline, CDR1 SEHNR and CDR2 FQNEAQ (reference sequence). The CDR3 bases are TGTGCCAGCAGCGGAAGGGGGGGATTCTCTTCTGGGGCCAACGTCCTGACTTTC. It codes for CASSGRGGFSSGANVLTF.

V is TRBV5-1 and J is TRBJ2-5; unclear D gene. The CDR3 length is 15 residues. Germline-derived CDR1 and CDR2 are SGHRS and YFSETQ. V dropped 0 bases and J dropped 0 bases, with 9 bases sitting between them. This CDR3 reads CASSLEGPYQETQYF. CDR3 bases: TGCGCCAGCAGCTTGGAAGGCCCCTACCAAGAGACCCAGTACTTC.